Each of the 6 T cell receptor beta chains below was sequenced from the same sample in a study of T cell responses to AZD1222 COVID-19 vaccine. The repertoire was sequenced with immunoSEQ multiplex PCR; TCRdb's copy has only in-frame clones and lacks some. The sample has some 94,000 clones, more than 80% seen once. The sample here was peripheral blood, taken on day 0 of AZD1222 vaccination. The receptors originated from an adult in good health.

The V gene is TRBV19, the J gene TRBJ1-4; TRBD1 agrees at 7 bases. The CDR3 loop spans 13 amino acids. The junction had 5 bases not matched to a gene; V was cut back by 9 bases and J by 4 bases. In germline, CDR1 is LNHDA, CDR2 SQIVND (reference sequence). CDR3 region: CASRDRLNEKLFF. Here the CDR3 DNA reads TGTGCCAGCCGGGACAGACTTAATGAAAAACTGTTTTTT.

This clone came up once. The chain is built from TRBV4-3 and TRBJ2-3, with 9 bases lining up with TRBD2. The CDR3 runs 16 residues. Per the germline V gene, CDR1 is LGHNA and CDR2 is YSLEER. J was trimmed by 6 bases and V by 0 bases; bases with no gene match: 7. CDR3 DNA: TGCGCCAGCAGCCAAGATGGGGGTAGCGGGAGCGATACGCAGTATTTT. Amino acid sequence: CASSQDGGSGSDTQYF.

Turning to this clone: Other DNA sequences in this specimen translate into the identical CDR3. The chain carries TRBV6-5 and TRBJ2-7, with TRBD2 identical over 8 bases. J was trimmed by 5 bases and V by 6 bases; bases with no gene match: 6. This CDR3 is built from 13 residues. Germline assignment: CDR1 MNHEY and CDR2 SVGAGI. CDR3 protein: CASSPGGGNEQYF. The CDR3 DNA reads as TGTGCCAGCAGCCCGGGGGGGGGTAACGAGCAGTACTTC.

The chain links TRBV15 to TRBJ1-3; D unclear. CDR1 is LNHNV and CDR2 is YYDKDF in the germline V gene (reference sequence). The V and J ends lost 1 base and 5 bases respectively, with 6 bases between them. There are 13 residues in the CDR3. In DNA, the CDR3 is TGTGCCACCAGCAGAGGCAACCGAAACACCATATATTTT. Its protein product is CATSRGNRNTIYF.

This clone was observed a handful of times. The chain employs TRBV12-5 and TRBJ1-5, with no clear D. The CDR3 extends over 14 amino acids. V was shortened by 5 bases and J by 2 bases, with 10 bases between the two germline ends. The germline CDR1 and CDR2 sequences are LGHNT and FRNRAP. CDR3 amino acids: CASGPGVGNQPQHF. The CDR3 DNA follows: TGTGCTAGTGGTCCGGGCGTGGGCAATCAGCCCCAGCATTTT.

The rearrangement links TRBV19 to TRBJ1-6; 9 bases agree with TRBD1. The length of the CDR3 is 15 residues. The ends lost 7 bases at V and 6 bases at J; junction bases unmatched: 7. The germline V gene encodes CDR1 LNHDA and CDR2 SQIVND (reference sequence). The chain's CDR3 is CASTDSGQGNSPLHF. The CDR3 DNA reads as TGTGCCAGTACCGACTCGGGACAGGGTAATTCACCCCTCCACTTT.